This TCR beta chain was documented in a study of follicular helper T cells after annual influenza vaccination. Between the trimmed V and J ends, which lost 6 bases and 3 bases, there was a span of 12 bases. CDR3 length: 14 residues. Germline V gives CDR1 MNHNS, CDR2 SASEGT. TCRB was sequenced at Survey level resolution. Profiled with immunoSEQ multiplex PCR; TCRdb holds only in-frame clones, not every one. The data show some 14,000 clones, 78% seen once. Study-level results: ICOS-CD38- cTfh most often held earlier Day 7 ICOS+CD38+ clones. Only roughly 8.5-23% of analyzed cells yielded productive TCRB sequences.

As for this clone: No antigen is known for it.

As to time point: 2015-2016 season, pre-vaccination. Subjects lived in the community and lacked influenza vaccine within the prior 6 months. This clonotype originated in an adult who received the influenza vaccine. This material consisted of CXCR5- memory CD4+ T cells sorted from blood, taken on the day of influenza vaccination. The V and J genes are TRBV6-1 and TRBJ1-3; unclear D gene. CDR3 bases: TGTGCCAGCAGGGCGCTCGTCGGTGGAAACACCATATATTTT. Amino acid sequence: CASRALVGGNTIYF.